The 27 T cell receptor beta chains below were found in one sample sequenced in a study of blood T cell repertoires in COVID-19. Profiling relied on immunoSEQ multiplex PCR, and the TCRdb table lists in-frame clones only, not all of them. In the table there are roughly 230,000 clones, around 90% of which are singletons. The sample comprised peripheral blood. Receptors originate from a man between 65 and 85 years old with acute or convalescent COVID-19.

The chain carries TRBV30 and TRBJ1-1, with D perhaps TRBD1 (6 bases). The CDR3 spans 14 residues. Between the trimmed V and J ends, which lost 2 bases and 4 bases, there was a span of 14 bases. The germline V gene encodes CDR1 GTSNPN and CDR2 SVGIG (reference sequence). CDR3 in DNA: TGTGCCTGGAGTTTTGCCAGGGGCAGCACTGAAGCTTTCTTT. This gives the protein CAWSFARGSTEAFF. The whole variable domain, filled in from reference TRBV30 and TRBJ1-1, reads SQTIHQWPATLVQPVGSPLSLECTVEGTSNPNLYWYRQAAGRGLQLLFYSVGIGQISSEVPQNLSASRPQDRQFILSSKKLLLSDSGFYLCAWSFARGSTEAFFGQGTRLTVV.

The chain is built from TRBV6-2 or TRBV6-3 and TRBJ2-1, with 11 bases that match TRBD2. The CDR3 extends over 18 amino acids. With 4 bases clipped from V and 7 bases from J, the junction kept 15 bases outside the gene matches. CDR1 MNHEY and CDR2 SVGEGT come from the germline V gene. CDR3 sequence reads: CASSSPTLTSGTWNEQFF. CDR3 coding DNA: TGTGCCAGCAGTTCGCCCACCCTGACTAGCGGGACTTGGAATGAGCAGTTCTTC.

This clone was recorded only once. The chain recombines TRBV19 with TRBJ1-6; 7 bases fit TRBD1. The CDR3 consists of 14 residues. Trimming removed 7 bases from V and 15 bases from J; junction bases left unmatched: 15. Germline V gene data show CDR1 as LNHDA and CDR2 as SQIVND (reference sequence). The CDR3 nucleotides read TGTGCCAGTACCCCGGACAGGACCGGGGGATTCCTCCACTTT. Amino acids: CASTPDRTGGFLHF.

The rearrangement joins TRBV2 to TRBJ1-6; 11 bases fit TRBD1. The V and J ends lost 3 bases and 7 bases, in that order; junction bases with no gene match: 5. Germline V gene data show CDR1 as SNHLY and CDR2 as FYNNEI. This CDR3 is built from 16 residues. The CDR3 bases are TGTGCCAGCAGTGACGGACAGGGGGCTTGGAATTCACCCCTCCACTTT. Translating gives CASSDGQGAWNSPLHF.

The chain is built from TRBV29-1 and TRBJ1-5; D perhaps matches TRBD1 (6 bases). Trimming removed 4 bases from V and 4 bases from J, with 11 bases in between. The CDR3 sequence is 13 residues long. Germline V gene lookup returns CDR1 SQVTM and CDR2 ANQGSEA. CDR3 sequence reads: CSVATGINQPQHF. The CDR3 coding sequence is TGCAGCGTTGCGACAGGCATAAATCAGCCCCAGCATTTT.

This chain joins TRBV10-3 and TRBJ1-2, with D tentatively TRBD1 (6 bases). Between the trimmed V and J ends, which lost 4 bases and 1 base, there was a span of 13 bases. CDR1 is ENHRY, CDR2 SYGVKD, per germline. The CDR3 runs to 15 residues. CDR3 nucleotides: TGTGCCATCAGTGGAAAGGCAGGGGATAACTATGGCTACACCTTC. Its translation is CAISGKAGDNYGYTF.

This chain uses TRBV12-3 or TRBV12-4 with TRBJ2-3; TRBD2 matches at 11 bases. With 6 bases clipped from V and 6 bases from J, the junction kept 2 bases outside the gene matches. This CDR3 spans 13 amino acids. The DNA for the CDR3 is TGTGCCAGCAGGGTAGCGGGAGGGGATACGCAGTATTTT. This codes for CASRVAGGDTQYF.

This chain uses TRBV18 with TRBJ1-5, with D maybe TRBD1 (5 bases). V lost 4 bases, J lost 1 base, and 5 bases lay in between. Per germline, CDR1 KGHSH and CDR2 LQKENI. The CDR3 runs to 13 residues. The CDR3 region is CASSQGSNQPQHF. CDR3 DNA sequence: TGTGCCAGCTCACAGGGGAGCAATCAGCCCCAGCATTTT.

J is TRBJ2-1 and V is TRBV19, with unresolved D. This CDR3 contains 15 residues. V was cut by 6 bases and J by 2 bases, with 14 bases left in between. CDR1 is LNHDA and CDR2 is SQIVND in the germline V gene (reference sequence). The CDR3 DNA sequence: TGTGCCAGTAGGTTGGGCGCGTTAACCTACAATGAGCAGTTCTTC. Encoded protein: CASRLGALTYNEQFF. The entire variable domain, with the rest obtained from reference TRBV19 and TRBJ2-1, is as follows: DGGITQSPKYLFRKEGQNVTLSCEQNLNHDAMYWYRQDPGQGLRLIYYSQIVNDFQKGDIAEGYSVSREKKESFPLTVTSAQKNPTAFYLCASRLGALTYNEQFFGPGTRLTVL.

The V gene is TRBV7-2, the J gene TRBJ1-6; 7 bases agree with TRBD1. From germline, CDR1 is SGHTA and CDR2 FQGNSA. The CDR3 runs 16 residues. J gave up 0 bases and V 6 bases, and 5 bases lay outside the gene matches. The CDR3 DNA follows: TGTGCCAGCAGAGCACAGGGGAACTCCTATAATTCACCCCTCCACTTT. Protein: CASRAQGNSYNSPLHF.

The J gene is TRBJ2-3, the V gene TRBV18; 14 bases fit TRBD2. Trimming removed 6 bases from V and 4 bases from J; junction bases left unmatched: 9. CDR3 length equals 17 residues. CDR1 and CDR2 (germline): KGHSH, LQKENI. The CDR3 spells CASSRGTSGRTADTQYF. The CDR3 DNA follows: TGTGCCAGCTCCCGTGGGACTAGCGGGAGAACGGCAGATACGCAGTATTTT.

The chain employs TRBV10-2 and TRBJ1-5; D perhaps matches TRBD1 (6 bases). Germline CDR1 WSHSY, CDR2 SAAADI. The germline V and J ends were trimmed by 5 bases and 9 bases, with 17 bases remaining between them. The CDR3 consists of 14 residues. CDR3 amino acids: CASSTGLRDRPQHF. The DNA of the CDR3 is TGCGCCAGCAGTACAGGGCTTCGGGATCGGCCCCAGCATTTT.

The chain links TRBV14 to TRBJ1-2; D is unresolved. The CDR3 length is 16 residues. Germline CDR1 SGHDN, CDR2 FVKESK. Trimming shortened V by 4 bases and J by 0 bases, and 15 bases separated the two germline ends. For the CDR3, the DNA is TGTGCCAGCAGCCCCTATCGAGGGAGTTCTAACTATGGCTACACCTTC. Its translation: CASSPYRGSSNYGYTF. The variable domain in full, with the rest retrieved from reference TRBV14 and TRBJ1-2, is EAGVTQFPSHSVIEKGQTVTLRCDPISGHDNLYWYRRVMGKEIKFLLHFVKESKQDESGMPNNRFLAERTGGTYSTLKVQPAELEDSGVYFCASSPYRGSSNYGYTFGSGTRLTVV.

The genes are TRBV14 and TRBJ1-1; D remains ambiguous. The length of the CDR3 is 11 residues. CDR1 is SGHDN and CDR2 is FVKESK in the germline V gene. V gave up 1 base and J gave up 9 bases, with 6 bases separating them. CDR3 sequence: CASSQGGKAFF. The CDR3 region has the DNA TGTGCCAGCAGCCAAGGAGGTAAAGCTTTCTTT.

This clone was observed a handful of times. This chain joins TRBV27 and TRBJ2-1, with D perhaps TRBD2 (5 bases). Germline assignment: CDR1 MNHEY and CDR2 SMNVEV (reference sequence). Between the trimmed V and J ends, which lost 9 bases and 0 bases, there was a span of 18 bases. The length of the CDR3 is 16 residues. CDR3 loop: CASEAPSRGSYNEQFF. CDR3 nucleotides: TGTGCCAGTGAAGCCCCTAGCCGTGGCTCCTACAATGAGCAGTTCTTC.

V is TRBV12-3 or TRBV12-4 and J is TRBJ1-5; D is possibly TRBD1 (5 bases). CDR3 length: 13 residues. Between the trimmed V and J ends, which lost 3 bases and 5 bases, there was a span of 8 bases. The CDR3 region has the DNA TGTGCCAGCAGTTTCAGGGCGGATCAGCCCCAGCATTTT. Protein product: CASSFRADQPQHF.

J is TRBJ2-1 and V is TRBV7-2, with D possibly TRBD2 on 5 matching bases. The CDR3 extends over 11 amino acids. The ends were cut back, 5 bases at V and 10 bases at J, with 9 bases in the middle. CDR1 SGHTA and CDR2 FQGNSA come from the germline V gene. The chain's CDR3 is CASSPLVEQFF. Written as DNA, the CDR3 is TGTGCCAGCAGCCCACTAGTGGAGCAGTTCTTC.

The chain joins TRBV18 to TRBJ1-1; D unresolved. Germline lookup yields CDR1 KGHSH and CDR2 LQKENI. Trimming cost V 6 bases and J 6 bases, with 17 bases left between them. The CDR3 is made up of 14 amino acids. The CDR3 loop is CASSQSGLSAEAFF. The CDR3 DNA reads as TGTGCCAGCTCTCAAAGTGGACTGAGCGCTGAAGCTTTCTTT.

This chain joins TRBV7-9 and TRBJ2-5; the D gene is possibly TRBD2 (6 bases). The CDR3 totals 14 residues. Trimming removed 5 bases at V and 5 bases at J, with 15 bases between. The germline CDR1 and CDR2 sequences are SEHNR and FQNEAQ (reference sequence). The CDR3 DNA reads as TGTGCCAGCAGCCGAGACGTCGCGGGGGAGACCCAGTACTTC. This translates into CASSRDVAGETQYF.

The chain couples TRBV7-2 to TRBJ2-7, with 9 bases aligning to TRBD2. The CDR3 covers 16 residues. V lost 2 bases to trimming and J lost 3 bases; unmatched junction nucleotides: 8. From germline, CDR1 is SGHTA and CDR2 FQGNSA. CDR3 amino acids: CASSLSASGKFYEQYF. The CDR3 DNA follows: TGTGCCAGCAGCTTATCGGCTAGCGGGAAATTCTACGAGCAGTACTTC.

The rearrangement uses TRBV19 and TRBJ1-4; TRBD1 is a possible D gene (6 bases). Deletions cut 2 bases from V and 2 bases from J, with 15 bases between. Germline loops: CDR1 LNHDA, CDR2 SQIVND (reference sequence). The CDR3 length is 17 residues. CDR3 coding DNA: TGTGCCAGTAGTATACGAGGCCAGGGGTCGACTAATGAAAAACTGTTTTTT. Translating gives CASSIRGQGSTNEKLFF. The whole variable domain, remainder taken from reference TRBV19 and TRBJ1-4, is DGGITQSPKYLFRKEGQNVTLSCEQNLNHDAMYWYRQDPGQGLRLIYYSQIVNDFQKGDIAEGYSVSREKKESFPLTVTSAQKNPTAFYLCASSIRGQGSTNEKLFFGSGTQLSVL.

The chain joins TRBV18 to TRBJ2-1; D is perhaps TRBD2 (6 bases). The CDR3 is 15 residues long. Germline CDR1 and CDR2: KGHSH and LQKENI. V gave up 2 bases and J gave up 3 bases, with 11 bases separating them. This chain's CDR3 is CASSPAGGFYNEQFF. The CDR3, as DNA: TGTGCCAGCTCACCAGCCGGGGGTTTCTACAATGAGCAGTTCTTC.

A remark on this clone: Additional DNA sequences in this sample encode the identical CDR3. The rearrangement uses TRBV29-1 and TRBJ1-1; tentatively, D is TRBD1 (5 bases). The CDR3 consists of 12 residues. CDR1 and CDR2 from the germline V gene are SQVTM and ANQGSEA. Deletions cut 6 bases from V and 3 bases from J, with 11 bases between. CDR3 coding DNA: TGCAGCGTCTCCGGGGGGGACACTGAAGCTTTCTTT. Residues: CSVSGGDTEAFF.

V and J are TRBV6-5 and TRBJ1-6; maybe TRBD1 (5 bases). V was cut by 5 bases and J by 8 bases, with 16 bases left in between. The germline V gene encodes CDR1 MNHEY and CDR2 SVGAGI. The CDR3 totals 15 residues. CDR3 DNA: TGTGCCAGCAGTATAGACAGTTCTGTCGATTCACCCCTCCACTTT. The encoded protein is CASSIDSSVDSPLHF.

This chain joins TRBV29-1 and TRBJ1-1; tentatively, D is TRBD1 (5 bases). CDR3 size: 12 residues. From germline, CDR1 is SQVTM and CDR2 ANQGSEA. Deletions cut 4 bases from V and 6 bases from J, with 12 bases between. The CDR3 nucleotides read TGCAGCGTTGCCGAGGGGAGGGCTGAAGCTTTCTTT. Protein: CSVAEGRAEAFF.

The V and J genes are TRBV6-5 and TRBJ2-7; 7 positions match TRBD1. Trimming removed 4 bases from V and 5 bases from J; junction bases left unmatched: 11. Germline V gene sequence: CDR1 MNHEY, CDR2 SVGAGI. The CDR3 spans 15 residues. The CDR3 region has the DNA TGTGCCAGCAGTTCTGAGGGGGCCCCGCTCGACGAGCAGTACTTC. It codes for CASSSEGAPLDEQYF.

Concerning this clone itself: Distinct nucleotide sequences in the sample also encode this CDR3. V usage is TRBV11-3 and J usage is TRBJ2-1, with D hard to call. The length of the CDR3 is 14 residues. Germline assignment: CDR1 SGHNT and CDR2 YENEEA. V lost 1 base to trimming and J lost 9 bases, with 13 bases between them. CDR3 sequence: CASSLGASSGEQFF. CDR3 bases: TGTGCCAGCAGCTTAGGGGCGTCGTCTGGTGAGCAGTTCTTC. Full variable domain (remainder filled in from reference TRBV11-3 and TRBJ2-1): EAGVVQSPRYKIIEKKQPVAFWCNPISGHNTLYWYLQNLGQGPELLIRYENEEAVDDSQLPKDRFSAERLKGVDSTLKIQPAELGDSAVYLCASSLGASSGEQFFGPGTRLTVL.